This T cell receptor (beta chain) was sequenced for a study of T-cell reconstitution after alpha-beta-depleted transplantation in children. Unique molecular identifiers were used in preparing the TCRbeta library. MiXCR, run by TCRdb on the PCR reads, gives a single entry per CDR3 protein. The sample holds approximately 98,000 distinct CDR3 sequences; 5.5% to 7% are singletons and the top ten take less than 30%. This clonotype has a handful of counts. Its antigen is as yet unknown. The length of the CDR3 is 13 residues. V shed 2 bases and J shed 3 bases, with 8 bases lying between them. Germline-derived CDR1 and CDR2 are MNHEY and SVGAGI. Broader study findings: Hyperexpanded clones declined; after one year, newly produced T cells mostly supplied diversity.

This receptor was identified in a male patient aged 2-15 years who had a stem cell transplant for acute lymphoblastic leukemia, so the T cells may come from the graft donor. V gene TRBV6-5 combines with J gene TRBJ2-7; TRBD1 might be the D (5 bases). This specimen consisted of PBMCs, mostly from graft donor cells, obtained 360 days after TCRalphabeta/CD19-depleted stem cell transplant. The DNA for the CDR3 is TGTGCCAGCAGTTACGGGGCCGGCTACGAGCAGTACTTC. Amino acid sequence: CASSYGAGYEQYF.